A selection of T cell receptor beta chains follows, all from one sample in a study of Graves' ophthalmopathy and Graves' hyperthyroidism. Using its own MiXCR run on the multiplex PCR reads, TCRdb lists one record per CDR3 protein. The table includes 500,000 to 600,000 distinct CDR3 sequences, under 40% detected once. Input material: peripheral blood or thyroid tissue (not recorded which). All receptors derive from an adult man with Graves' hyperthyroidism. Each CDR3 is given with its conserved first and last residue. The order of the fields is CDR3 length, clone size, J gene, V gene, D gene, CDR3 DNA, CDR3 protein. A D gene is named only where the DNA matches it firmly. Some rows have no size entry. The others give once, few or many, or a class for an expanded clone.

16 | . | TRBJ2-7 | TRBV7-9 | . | TGTGCCAGCAGCTTTCGACTCTCCCCGCCCCACAATGAGCAGTACTTC | CASSFRLSPPHNEQYF
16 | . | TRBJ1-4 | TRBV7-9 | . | TGTGCCAGCAGCTCCGATCGGGCTTCCTACAATGAAAAACTGTTTTTT | CASSSDRASYNEKLFF
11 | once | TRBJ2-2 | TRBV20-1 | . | TGCAGTGCTTTAAGCGGGGGGGAGCTGTTTTTT | CSALSGGELFF
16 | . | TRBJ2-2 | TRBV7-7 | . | TGTGCTAGCAGCCCTGTTTTGGATGGCTACACCGGGGAGCTGTTTTTT | CASSPVLDGYTGELFF
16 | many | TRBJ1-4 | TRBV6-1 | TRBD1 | TGTGCCAGCAGTGATGACAGGGGAGAGAGGAGTGAAAAACTGTTTTTT | CASSDDRGERSEKLFF
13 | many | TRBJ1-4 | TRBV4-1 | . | TGCGCCAGCAGCCAAGGGACACGAGAAAAACTGTTTTTT | CASSQGTREKLFF
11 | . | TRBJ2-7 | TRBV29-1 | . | TGCAGCGACAGGGTATCCTACGAGCAGTACTTC | CSDRVSYEQYF
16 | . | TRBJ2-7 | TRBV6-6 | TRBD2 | TGTGCCAGCAGTCAGGGACGGGGGGTAACCTACAATGAGCAGTACTTC | CASSQGRGVTYNEQYF
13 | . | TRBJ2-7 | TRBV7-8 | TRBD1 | TGTGCCAGCAGCCAACAGGGGCGCTCCGAGCAGTACTTC | CASSQQGRSEQYF
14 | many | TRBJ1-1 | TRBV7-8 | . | TGTGCCAGCAGCTTAGGGGACAAGAACACTGAAGCTTTCTTT | CASSLGDKNTEAFF
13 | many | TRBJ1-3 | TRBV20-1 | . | TGCAGTGCTAGTAGTAACTGGGGAAACACCATATATTTT | CSASSNWGNTIYF
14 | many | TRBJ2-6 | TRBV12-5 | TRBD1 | TGTGCTAGTGGTCTCTGGGGACAGGACAACGTCCTGACTTTC | CASGLWGQDNVLTF
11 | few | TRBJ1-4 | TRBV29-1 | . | TGCAGCGTTGGGGGTAATGAAAAACTGTTTTTT | CSVGGNEKLFF
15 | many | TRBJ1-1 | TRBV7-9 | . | TGTGCCAGCAGCTTAGGCGGGCATGGGAACACTGAAGCTTTCTTT | CASSLGGHGNTEAFF
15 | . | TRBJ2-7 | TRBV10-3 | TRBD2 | TGTGCCATCAGTGAGGCCCATAGCGGGAACTACGAGCAGTACTTC | CAISEAHSGNYEQYF
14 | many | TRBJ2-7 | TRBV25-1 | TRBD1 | TGTGCCAGCAGTGAATTAGGACAGGGCTACGAGCAGTACTTC | CASSELGQGYEQYF
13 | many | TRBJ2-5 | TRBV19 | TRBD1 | TGTGCCAGTACCGGGACAGGGATGAAGACCCAGTACTTC | CASTGTGMKTQYF
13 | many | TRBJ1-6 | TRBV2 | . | TGTGCCAGCAGGGAGGGATTTAATTCACCCCTCCACTTT | CASREGFNSPLHF
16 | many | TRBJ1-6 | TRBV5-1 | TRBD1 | TGCGCCAGCAGCATCGACACCGGGACAGGGAATTCACCCCTCCACTTT | CASSIDTGTGNSPLHF
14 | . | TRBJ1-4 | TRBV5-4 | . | TGTGCCAGCAGCTTGGACAGTTATAATGAAAAACTGTTTTTT | CASSLDSYNEKLFF
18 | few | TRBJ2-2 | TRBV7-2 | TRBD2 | TGTGCCAGCAGCTTAGCGACTAGCGGGAGTTGGGACACCGGGGAGCTGTTTTTT | CASSLATSGSWDTGELFF
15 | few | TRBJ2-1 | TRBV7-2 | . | TGTGCCAGCAGCTTAATGAGCGGAACCTACAATGAGCAGTTCTTC | CASSLMSGTYNEQFF
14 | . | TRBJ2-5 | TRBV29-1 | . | TGCAGCGCTGGGGACACCGGGGGCGAGGAGACCCAGTACTTC | CSAGDTGGEETQYF
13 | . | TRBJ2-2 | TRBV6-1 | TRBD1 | TGTGCCAGCGGGACAGGGGACACCGGGGAGCTGTTTTTT | CASGTGDTGELFF
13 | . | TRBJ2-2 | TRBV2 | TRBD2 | TGTGCCAGCAGTGAGGGGACTACAAGGGAGCTGTTTTTT | CASSEGTTRELFF
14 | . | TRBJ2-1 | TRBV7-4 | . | TGTGCCAGCAGCTTAGATCCTAGCATCCATGAGCAGTTCTTC | CASSLDPSIHEQFF
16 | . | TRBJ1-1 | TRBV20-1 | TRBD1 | TGCAGTGCTAGAGATCGACGAGGGGGCTCGAACACTGAAGCTTTCTTT | CSARDRRGGSNTEAFF
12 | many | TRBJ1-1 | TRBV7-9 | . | TGTGCCAGCAGCTTAGAGGGGGCTGAAGCTTTCTTT | CASSLEGAEAFF
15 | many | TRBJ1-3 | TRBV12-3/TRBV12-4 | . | TGTGCCAGTTGGGGGGCGGCTGACTCTGGAAACACCATATATTTT | CASWGAADSGNTIYF
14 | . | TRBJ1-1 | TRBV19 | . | TGTGCCAGTAGTATCCGGGTTGGGGGGGGTGAAGCTTTCTTT | CASSIRVGGGEAFF
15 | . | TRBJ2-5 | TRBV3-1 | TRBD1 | TGTGCCAGCAGCCAAGCGACAGGGCTCCAAGAGACCCAGTACTTC | CASSQATGLQETQYF
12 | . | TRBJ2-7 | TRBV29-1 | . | TGCAGCGACGGGACTGAGAACTACGAGCAGTACTTC | CSDGTENYEQYF
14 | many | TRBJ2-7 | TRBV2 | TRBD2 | TGTGCCAGCCTCCGGGTCTCTAGCGGGAACGAGCAGTACTTC | CASLRVSSGNEQYF
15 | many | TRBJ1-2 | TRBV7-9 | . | TGTGCCAGCAGCTTAGCTGGTGGGGGCCCCTATGGCTACACCTTC | CASSLAGGGPYGYTF
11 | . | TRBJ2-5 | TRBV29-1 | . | TGCAGCGCAACCCTAGCGGAGACCCAGTACTTC | CSATLAETQYF
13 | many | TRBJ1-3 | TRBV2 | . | TGTGCCAGCTACGATCTCCCCTCAGACACCATATATTTT | CASYDLPSDTIYF
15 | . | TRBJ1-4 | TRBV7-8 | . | TGTGCCAGCAGCCCCTTCCAGGTCGGGAATGAAAAACTGTTTTTT | CASSPFQVGNEKLFF